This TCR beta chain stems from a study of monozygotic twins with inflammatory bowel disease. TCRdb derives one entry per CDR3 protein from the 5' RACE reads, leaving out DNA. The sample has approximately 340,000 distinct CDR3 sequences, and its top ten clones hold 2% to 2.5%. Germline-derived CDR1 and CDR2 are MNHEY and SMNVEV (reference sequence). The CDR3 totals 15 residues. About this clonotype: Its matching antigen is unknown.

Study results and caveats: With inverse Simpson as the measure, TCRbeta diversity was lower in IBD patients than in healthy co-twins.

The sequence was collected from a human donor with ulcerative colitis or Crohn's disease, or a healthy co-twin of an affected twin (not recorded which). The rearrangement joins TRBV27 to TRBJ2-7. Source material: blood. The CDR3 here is CASSFGSGRSYEQYF.